This TCR beta chain was recorded in a study of molecular identifiers for immune sequencing clone quantification. The V gene end was trimmed by 7 bases and the J gene end by 8 bases; junction bases not matched to a gene: 18. The CDR3 extends over 16 amino acids. TCRdb recomputed calls from the PCR reads with MiXCR, one row per CDR3 protein. Of just under 650,000 distinct CDR3 sequences detected, around 20% appear once; the ten largest clones hold about 0.9%. The chain links TRBV12-3 or TRBV12-4 to TRBJ1-2, with 8 bases matching TRBD1. Input material: naive CD8+ T cells from blood, with Jurkat cell RNA spiked in. Subset in this sample: FACS-sorted CD8+CD4-CCR7+CD45RA+ naive T cells. This sequence originates from a human donor in good health. Some libraries in this study had Jurkat cell RNA spiked in. The CDR3 region is CASTQGAGGSAWGYTF. CDR3 nucleotide sequence: TGTGCCAGCACCCAAGGTGCAGGGGGCTCGGCTTGGGGCTACACCTTC.